This TCR beta chain was observed in a study of shared clonotypes between healthy human individuals. Study at large: Researchers assigned three CD4 naive, three CD4 memory, two CD8 naive and one CD8 memory plate to each donor. Study-wide results and limits: Relative to clonotypes present in all four donors, those not shared had lower generation probabilities.

Several immunoSEQ plates held equal portions of the genomic DNA taken from each subset. Produced via immunoSEQ multiplex PCR; TCRdb's table is partial and in-frame only. The sample records about 1.5 million clones, roughly 95% being singletons. V was cut by 0 bases and J by 8 bases, with 17 bases left in between. The germline V gene has CDR1 SGHDT and CDR2 YYEEEE. The CDR3 covers 16 residues. Concerning this clone: Its specificity is unknown.

The material sequenced was naive CD4+ T cells sorted from blood. Subset reported: CD45RA+ positively selected. The receptor comes from a man younger than 45 in good health. The V gene is TRBV5-6, the J gene TRBJ1-4; D gene unclear. The CDR3 here is CASSLALTSPGEKLFF. The CDR3 coding sequence is TGTGCCAGCAGCTTGGCCTTAACCTCGCCGGGCGAAAAACTGTTTTTT.